Shown below are 27 T cell receptor beta chains from a single sample sequenced in a study of blood T cells in healthy people across ages. Using a J-beta primer mix together with a sample-barcoded 5' primer, a second PCR was run for about 7 to 12 cycles. TCRdb re-derived calls from the 5' RACE reads in MiXCR, one entry per CDR3 protein. The sample records about 1.4 million distinct CDR3 sequences, 45% to 70% being singletons. Sample: blood. Every receptor here comes from a man between 18 and 35 years old in good health.

This clonotype was observed a few times. The J gene is TRBJ2-5, the V gene TRBV7-2; no reliable D call. The V gene's germline CDR1 is SGHTA and CDR2 FQGNSA. Trimming took off 2 bases at V and 1 base at J, with 20 bases between the two ends. This CDR3 has 18 amino acids. CDR3: CASSLMGRTEYIQETQYF. CDR3 nucleotide sequence: TGTGCCAGCAGCTTAATGGGCAGGACCGAATACATCCAAGAGACCCAGTACTTC.

This clonotype turned up a few times. The chain links TRBV29-1 to TRBJ2-2; either TRBD1 or TRBD2 may supply D (6 bases each). V was shortened by 7 bases and J by 4 bases, with 10 bases between the two germline ends. CDR1 is SQVTM and CDR2 is ANQGSEA in the germline V gene. There are 12 residues in the CDR3. CDR3 residues: CSGGTSTGELFF. CDR3 coding DNA: TGCAGCGGCGGGACAAGCACCGGGGAGCTGTTTTTT.

The V gene is TRBV2, the J gene TRBJ2-1, with 11 bases lining up with TRBD2. V was pared by 8 bases and J by 6 bases, with 3 bases of the junction left unmatched. The CDR3 spans 13 residues. The germline gives CDR1 SNHLY, CDR2 FYNNEI. For the CDR3, the DNA is TGTGCCAGCGAGGGACTAGCGGCCAATGAGCAGTTCTTC. Protein: CASEGLAANEQFF.

The chain joins TRBV20-1 to TRBJ2-2; a weak D match, TRBD2 (5 bases). The length of the CDR3 is 12 residues. The V gene lost 3 bases and the J gene lost 7 bases, with 9 bases spanning the gap. CDR1 and CDR2 from the germline V gene are DFQATT and SNEGSKA (reference sequence). The CDR3 reads CSARIRGGELFF. In DNA, the CDR3 is TGCAGTGCTAGGATCCGGGGCGGGGAGCTGTTTTTT.

This clonotype was counted once. The rearrangement joins TRBV30 to TRBJ2-1; D unresolved. Germline V CDR1 and CDR2: GTSNPN, SVGIG (reference sequence). This CDR3 region has 13 residues. Between the trimmed V and J ends, which lost 5 bases and 5 bases, there was a span of 13 bases. CDR3 coding DNA: TGTGCCTGGTCCACGGGTTCTGACAATGAGCAGTTCTTC. Protein: CAWSTGSDNEQFF. The full variable domain, rest sourced from reference TRBV30 and TRBJ2-1, is SQTIHQWPATLVQPVGSPLSLECTVEGTSNPNLYWYRQAAGRGLQLLFYSVGIGQISSEVPQNLSASRPQDRQFILSSKKLLLSDSGFYLCAWSTGSDNEQFFGPGTRLTVL.

This clonotype has just one count. The chain carries TRBV12-3 or TRBV12-4 and TRBJ1-4, with D possibly being TRBD1 (6 bases). Trimming took off 6 bases at V and 0 bases at J, with 17 bases between the two ends. The CDR3 totals 17 residues. CDR3 DNA sequence: TGTGCCAGCAGGATCGAGGGGGGGGTATCAACTAATGAAAAACTGTTTTTT. As protein: CASRIEGGVSTNEKLFF.

The chain uses TRBV9 and TRBJ2-7; D might be TRBD1 (6 bases). Trimming stripped 0 bases from V and 3 bases from J, with 16 bases between. Germline CDR1 SGDLS, CDR2 YYNGEE. The CDR3 length is 16 residues. The CDR3 sequence is CASSVGGRTANYEQYF. DNA of the CDR3: TGTGCCAGCAGCGTAGGTGGAAGGACAGCCAACTACGAGCAGTACTTC.

The chain carries TRBV6-1 and TRBJ1-2; no clear D gene. Trimming took 10 bases from V and 3 from J, leaving 12 bases between them. CDR1 is MNHNS and CDR2 is SASEGT in the germline V gene. The length of the CDR3 is 12 residues. This CDR3 is CAIRHTDYGYTF. In DNA form, the CDR3 reads TGTGCCATAAGGCACACCGACTATGGCTACACCTTC.

The chain links TRBV14 to TRBJ1-4; D remains ambiguous. With 5 bases removed from V and 8 bases from J, the gap between germline ends came to 18 bases. The CDR3 sequence is 15 residues long. Germline values: CDR1 SGHDN, CDR2 FVKESK. CDR3 protein: CASSSRAAYKEKLFF. DNA for the CDR3: TGTGCCAGCAGCTCCCGGGCAGCCTACAAGGAAAAACTGTTTTTT. Full variable domain (missing parts from reference TRBV14 and TRBJ1-4): EAGVTQFPSHSVIEKGQTVTLRCDPISGHDNLYWYRRVMGKEIKFLLHFVKESKQDESGMPNNRFLAERTGGTYSTLKVQPAELEDSGVYFCASSSRAAYKEKLFFGSGTQLSVL.

Comments on this clonotype: Mismatch with germline at one junction end may stem from a read error. The genes are TRBV6-5 and TRBJ2-5; TRBD2 aligns across 7 bases. The J call is uncertain, as TRBJ2-7 better fits the DNA end. Per germline, CDR1 MNHEY and CDR2 SVGAGI. This CDR3 is built from 14 residues. The DNA for the CDR3 is TGCGCCAGCAGTTACGGCGGGGGAAAATACGAGCAGTACTTC. This sequence encodes CASSYGGGKYEQYF.

This clonotype was counted between two and nine times. The chain employs TRBV11-2 and TRBJ2-1; 7 bases are shared with TRBD1. Germline loops: CDR1 SGHAT, CDR2 FQNNGV. The CDR3 covers 18 residues. V was clipped by 4 bases and J by 0 bases; unmatched bases: 12. CDR3 in amino acids: CASSSYRGRTSSYNEQFF. The CDR3 DNA is TGTGCCAGCAGCTCCTACAGGGGTCGCACTAGCTCCTACAATGAGCAGTTCTTC. Supplemented by reference TRBV11-2 and TRBJ2-1, the full variable domain reads EAGVAQSPRYKIIEKRQSVAFWCNPISGHATLYWYQQILGQGPKLLIQFQNNGVVDDSQLPKDRFSAERLKGVDSTLKIQPAKLEDSAVYLCASSSYRGRTSSYNEQFFGPGTRLTVL.

The V gene is TRBV27, the J gene TRBJ1-1; the D is unclear. The V gene lost 7 bases and the J gene lost 3 bases, with 15 bases spanning the gap. The CDR3 is 14 residues long. Germline V gene sequence: CDR1 MNHEY, CDR2 SMNVEV (reference sequence). The CDR3 loop is CASTMTWADTEAFF. DNA of the CDR3: TGTGCCAGCACCATGACGTGGGCTGACACTGAAGCTTTCTTT.

The table lists this clonotype with a count of one. The chain's CDR3 is CATSRDRGGYGTEAFF. CDR3 nucleotides: TGTGCCACCAGCAGAGATAGGGGGGGGTACGGCACTGAAGCTTTCTTT. V gene TRBV15 combines with J gene TRBJ1-1, with D possibly TRBD1 on 6 matching bases. CDR1 and CDR2 (germline): LNHNV, YYDKDF (reference sequence). Trimming removed 0 bases at V and 4 bases at J, with 15 bases between. This CDR3 is 16 amino acids long.

The chain uses TRBV6-6 and TRBJ2-5; 7 nucleotides line up with TRBD1. Germline V CDR1 and CDR2: MNHNY, SVGAGI (reference sequence). The trim removed 5 bases at V and 2 bases at J, leaving 8 bases unmatched. The CDR3 runs to 15 residues. DNA for the CDR3: TGTGCCAGCAGTAATCACCGGGACAGTCAAGAGACCCAGTACTTC. Translation: CASSNHRDSQETQYF.

The chain recombines TRBV3-1 with TRBJ2-6, with no clear D. Per the germline V gene, CDR1 is LGHDT and CDR2 is YNNKEL (reference sequence). Deletions cut 3 bases from V and 0 bases from J, with 12 bases between. The CDR3 contains 17 residues. The CDR3 reads CASSQIQPYSGANVLTF. The CDR3 DNA is TGTGCCAGCAGCCAGATTCAGCCTTACTCTGGGGCCAACGTCCTGACTTTC.

This chain links TRBV29-1 with TRBJ1-2; D gene uncertain. Trimming shortened V by 4 bases and J by 8 bases, and 8 bases separated the two germline ends. Germline V gene lookup returns CDR1 SQVTM and CDR2 ANQGSEA. This CDR3 is built from 10 residues. The CDR3 nucleotides are TGCAGCGTTGTGGCGGGAGGCTACACCTTC. Protein sequence: CSVVAGGYTF.

This sequence joins TRBV4-1 and TRBJ1-5; tentatively, D is TRBD1 (6 bases). This CDR3 region has 17 residues. V dropped 2 bases and J dropped 6 bases, with 20 bases sitting between them. Germline V CDR1 and CDR2: MGHRA, YSYEKL. CDR3 DNA: TGCGCCAGCAGCCAAAATGTCTTCGCGGGGGCGTCTCAGCCCCAGCATTTT. This translates into CASSQNVFAGASQPQHF.

On this clonotype: The junction and the germline gene differ at one end; a read error may be behind it. The chain carries TRBV4-2 and TRBJ2-5; D gene uncertain. The CDR3 is 15 residues long. Looked up from germline, CDR1 is LGHNA and CDR2 is YNFKEQ. The CDR3 sequence is CASSQVPGPQGTQYF. DNA for the CDR3: TGTGCCAGCAGCCAAGTTCCCGGACCCCAAGGGACCCAGTACTTC.

The chain carries TRBV3-1 and TRBJ2-2; D unclear. The CDR3 is 12 amino acids. Germline V gene data show CDR1 as LGHDT and CDR2 as YNNKEL (reference sequence). The V end was cut by 9 bases, the J end by 0 bases, with 5 bases between. CDR3 nucleotide sequence: TGTGCCAGTAACGCGAACACCGGGGAGCTGTTTTTT. The encoded protein is CASNANTGELFF.

The chain is built from TRBV29-1 and TRBJ2-4; D remains ambiguous. The germline V gene has CDR1 SQVTM and CDR2 ANQGSEA. The V end was cut by 4 bases, the J end by 0 bases, with 10 bases between. The CDR3 covers 14 residues. The CDR3 sequence is CSVVGPLAKNIQYF. CDR3 bases: TGCAGCGTTGTAGGCCCTTTAGCCAAAAACATTCAGTACTTC.

This clonotype was observed at least ten times. J is TRBJ2-6 and V is TRBV7-9; D gene unclear. The CDR3 loop spans 14 amino acids. CDR1 SEHNR and CDR2 FQNEAQ come from the germline V gene (reference sequence). The V gene lost 6 bases and the J gene lost 0 bases, with 6 bases spanning the gap. The CDR3 region is CASRRSSGANVLTF. Written as DNA, the CDR3 is TGTGCCAGCAGGCGTTCCTCTGGGGCCAACGTCCTGACTTTC. The full variable domain, in which reference TRBV7-9 and TRBJ2-6 provide the parts outside the CDR3, is DTGVSQNPRHKITKRGQNVTFRCDPISEHNRLYWYRQTLGQGPEFLTYFQNEAQLEKSRLLSDRFSAERPKGSFSTLEIQRTEQGDSAMYLCASRRSSGANVLTFGAGSRLTVL.

The sample holds one count of this clonotype. The CDR3 does not close with the conserved phenylalanine or tryptophan, likely indicating a read error. This chain uses TRBV5-1 with TRBJ2-5; D is uncertain. This CDR3 has 14 residues. Per the germline V gene, CDR1 is SGHRS and CDR2 is YFSETQ. V gave up 3 bases and J gave up 0 bases, with 9 bases separating them. The CDR3 DNA is TGCGCCAGCAGCTCGGTGGGGTACCAAGAGACCCAGTACTAC. Amino acids: CASSSVGYQETQYY.

The chain combines TRBV6-5 with TRBJ2-1; 9 bases are a match to TRBD2. The V gene end was trimmed by 0 bases and the J gene end by 6 bases; junction bases not matched to a gene: 3. From germline, CDR1 is MNHEY and CDR2 SVGAGI. This CDR3 is 15 amino acids long. The CDR3 spells CASSYSAGGINEQFF. The DNA for the CDR3 is TGTGCCAGCAGTTACTCAGCGGGAGGAATCAATGAGCAGTTCTTC.

This clonotype was seen once. The CDR3 region is CASSFWGRDQNIQYF. The CDR3 nucleotides read TGCGCCAGCAGCTTTTGGGGCAGGGACCAAAACATTCAGTACTTC. The genes are TRBV5-1 and TRBJ2-4; TRBD1 or TRBD2 may be the D gene (5 bases each). V lost 2 bases, J lost 5 bases, and 14 bases lay in between. This CDR3 comprises 15 residues. Germline loops: CDR1 SGHRS, CDR2 YFSETQ.

The chain couples TRBV2 to TRBJ2-4; D is possibly TRBD1 (6 bases). Germline loops: CDR1 SNHLY, CDR2 FYNNEI. CDR3 length: 14 residues. Trimming left V 4 bases short and J 6 bases short, with 13 bases between. The CDR3 sequence: CASSVARGRNIQYF. DNA of the CDR3: TGTGCCAGCAGTGTCGCCAGGGGACGAAACATTCAGTACTTC.

V usage is TRBV2 and J usage is TRBJ2-7; D unresolved. Trimming removed 4 bases from V and 8 bases from J, with 9 bases in between. Germline V gene lookup returns CDR1 SNHLY and CDR2 FYNNEI. The CDR3 extends over 11 amino acids. The CDR3 DNA follows: TGTGCCAGCAGTGTAGAGCCCAAGCAGTACTTC. It codes for CASSVEPKQYF.

For the CDR3, the DNA is TGTGCCAGCAGCCCCGGGGTTCGGGGCAGGAATCCCTACGAGCAGTACTTC. Translating it yields CASSPGVRGRNPYEQYF. This chain uses TRBV7-6 with TRBJ2-7; D tentatively fits TRBD1 or TRBD2 (5 bases each). Germline V gives CDR1 SGHVS, CDR2 FNYEAQ. Trimming removed 5 bases from V and 2 bases from J, with 22 bases in between. This CDR3 has 17 amino acids.